These 18 T cell receptor beta chains share one sample of origin, sequenced in a study of OX40 agonist ivuxolimab in advanced cancers. Here immunoSEQ multiplex PCR was the method, and the copy in TCRdb shows in-frame clones only, minus some. The sample has approximately 73,000 clones, roughly nine tenths seen once. The source material was CD4+ or CD8+ T cells sorted from blood, sampled in a trial of the OX40 agonist ivuxolimab. The source of these receptors is an adult with an advanced solid tumor such as melanoma, head and neck, liver or kidney cancer.

This clone was seen more than once but under ten times. The chain joins TRBV28 to TRBJ2-3; D is unclear. Germline V gene data show CDR1 as MDHEN and CDR2 as SYDVKM. V lost 4 bases and J lost 1, with 9 bases in between. The CDR3 has 14 amino acids. CDR3 sequence reads: CASSYLLGTDTQYF. The DNA for the CDR3 is TGTGCCAGCAGTTACCTCCTGGGCACAGATACGCAGTATTTT.

The J gene is TRBJ2-7, the V gene TRBV21-1; the D call TRBD1 from the table was never checked on the DNA. TRBV21-1 represents a pseudogene. CDR3 size: 12 residues. DNA for the CDR3: TGTGCCAGCAGCAAGGACAGATACGAGCAGTACTTC. Translation gives CASSKDRYEQYF.

This sequence joins TRBV19 and TRBJ1-1; D uncertain. Trimming pared 1 base from V and 0 bases from J, leaving 6 bases between. Germline-derived CDR1 and CDR2 are LNHDA and SQIVND (reference sequence). The CDR3 extends over 14 amino acids. The CDR3 loop reads CASSIADMNTEAFF. The CDR3 nucleotides are TGTGCCAGTAGTATAGCAGATATGAACACTGAAGCTTTCTTT. Supplemented by reference TRBV19 and TRBJ1-1, the full variable domain reads DGGITQSPKYLFRKEGQNVTLSCEQNLNHDAMYWYRQDPGQGLRLIYYSQIVNDFQKGDIAEGYSVSREKKESFPLTVTSAQKNPTAFYLCASSIADMNTEAFFGQGTRLTVV.

This chain connects TRBV14 to TRBJ2-5; no definite D call. V lost 5 bases, J lost 0 bases, and 7 bases lay in between. The CDR3 length is 13 residues. CDR1 SGHDN and CDR2 FVKESK come from the germline V gene. The DNA for the CDR3 is TGTGCCAGCAGCACCCGATACCAAGAGACCCAGTACTTC. This codes for CASSTRYQETQYF.

This clone was seen just once. V gene TRBV5-1 combines with J gene TRBJ1-3; D not resolved. Per the germline V gene, CDR1 is SGHRS and CDR2 is YFSETQ. CDR3 length: 14 amino acids. Trimming pared 0 bases from V and 2 bases from J, leaving 6 bases between. CDR3 sequence (DNA): TGCGCCAGCAGCTTGGACATGGCTGGAAACACCATATATTTT. Its protein is CASSLDMAGNTIYF.

The rearrangement uses TRBV6-1 and TRBJ2-7; D not certain. Trimming took 6 bases from V and 0 from J, leaving 6 bases between them. CDR3 size: 12 residues. The germline V gene encodes CDR1 MNHNS and CDR2 SASEGT. CDR3 protein: CASSQSSYEQYF. The CDR3 region has the DNA TGTGCCAGCAGCCAGAGCTCCTACGAGCAGTACTTC.

Only one count was recorded for this clone. This sequence joins TRBV9 and TRBJ2-1; TRBD2 matches 7 bases. CDR1 is SGDLS, CDR2 YYNGEE, per germline. This CDR3 spans 15 amino acids. Trimming at V came to 0 bases and at J to 6 bases, leaving 6 bases not matched to a gene. The CDR3 sequence is CASSVVTGGSNEQFF. CDR3 DNA sequence: TGTGCCAGCAGCGTAGTGACGGGAGGCAGCAATGAGCAGTTCTTC. Full variable domain (missing parts from reference TRBV9 and TRBJ2-1): DSGVTQTPKHLITATGQRVTLRCSPRSGDLSVYWYQQSLDQGLQFLIQYYNGEERAKGNILERFSAQQFPDLHSELNLSSLELGDSALYFCASSVVTGGSNEQFFGPGTRLTVL.

J is TRBJ2-2 and V is TRBV9; weak D call: TRBD1 (5 bases). The CDR3 length is 15 residues. Germline V gene data show CDR1 as SGDLS and CDR2 as YYNGEE. Trimming pared 0 bases from V and 3 bases from J, leaving 9 bases between. The CDR3, as DNA: TGTGCCAGCAGCGTAGATCGGACACACACCGGGGAGCTGTTTTTT. This gives the protein CASSVDRTHTGELFF.

This clone is a singleton in its sample. The chain uses TRBV6-1 and TRBJ1-5, with unresolved D. CDR1 is MNHNS, CDR2 SASEGT, per germline. The length of the CDR3 is 17 residues. Trimming left V 1 base short and J 0 bases short, with 13 bases between. The CDR3 spells CASSEGVSTYSNQPQHF. CDR3 coding DNA: TGTGCCAGCAGTGAAGGGGTCTCAACTTATAGCAATCAGCCCCAGCATTTT.

This chain uses TRBV11-2 with TRBJ2-1; 12 nucleotides line up with TRBD2. Germline V CDR1 and CDR2: SGHAT, FQNNGV. CDR3 size: 16 residues. The junction had 5 bases not matched to a gene; V was cut back by 5 bases and J by 3 bases. CDR3 residues: CASSPRLAGVYNEQFF. DNA of the CDR3: TGTGCCAGCAGCCCCCGACTAGCGGGAGTCTACAATGAGCAGTTCTTC.

V gene TRBV5-4 combines with J gene TRBJ2-3; the match to TRBD2 covers 13 bases. The CDR3 contains 16 residues. Losses at the gene ends were 2 bases for V and 5 bases for J; bases not matched to a gene: 5. The germline gives CDR1 SGHNT, CDR2 YYREEE (reference sequence). The CDR3 spells CASSLPGLAGKDTQYF. The CDR3 nucleotides read TGTGCCAGCAGCTTACCGGGACTAGCGGGAAAAGATACGCAGTATTTT. Variable domain in full (rest from reference TRBV5-4 and TRBJ2-3): ETGVTQSPTHLIKTRGQQVTLRCSSQSGHNTVSWYQQALGQGPQFIFQYYREEENGRGNFPPRFSGLQFPNYSSELNVNALELDDSALYLCASSLPGLAGKDTQYFGPGTRLTVL.

The chain recombines TRBV27 with TRBJ1-3, with a weak D call TRBD1 (5 bases). Per germline, CDR1 MNHEY and CDR2 SMNVEV (reference sequence). This CDR3 comprises 16 residues. Between the trimmed V and J ends, which lost 0 bases and 2 bases, there was a span of 11 bases. As DNA, the CDR3 is TGTGCCAGCAGTTTATCCCCAGGGTATGCTGGAAACACCATATATTTT. This sequence encodes CASSLSPGYAGNTIYF.

The CDR3 DNA follows: TGTGCCAGCAGCTGGCGGACAGGCTACGAGCAGTACTTC. Amino acid sequence: CASSWRTGYEQYF. The V and J genes are TRBV11-3 and TRBJ2-7; 7 bases agree with TRBD1. J was trimmed by 3 bases and V by 4 bases; bases with no gene match: 3. The CDR3 runs 13 residues. Germline V CDR1 and CDR2: SGHNT, YENEEA.

This chain joins TRBV5-1 and TRBJ2-7, with TRBD1 matching over 7 bases. The ends lost 4 bases at V and 1 base at J; junction bases unmatched: 8. Germline V lookup: CDR1 SGHRS, CDR2 YFSETQ. This CDR3 is built from 15 residues. The CDR3, as DNA: TGCGCCAGCAGCGTAACAGGGGATTTGTCCTACGAGCAGTACTTC. It is translated as CASSVTGDLSYEQYF.

J is TRBJ1-5 and V is TRBV19; tentative D call: TRBD1 (5 bases). V was trimmed by 7 bases and J by 5 bases, leaving 15 bases between them. CDR1 and CDR2 (germline): LNHDA, SQIVND (reference sequence). The CDR3 has 14 amino acids. The CDR3 DNA reads TGTGCCAGTACCCCGGGGGGACGGTATCAGCCCCAGCATTTT. Encoded protein: CASTPGGRYQPQHF.

This chain connects TRBV7-8 to TRBJ2-2, with 9 bases that match TRBD1. With 4 bases clipped from V and 7 bases from J, the junction kept 13 bases outside the gene matches. CDR1 and CDR2 from the germline V gene are SGHVS and FQNEAQ. The length of the CDR3 is 17 residues. The CDR3, as DNA: TGTGCCAGCAGCTCCCCCAGGGACAGGGCGTTAGTCGGGGAGCTGTTTTTT. Protein product: CASSSPRDRALVGELFF.

The chain joins TRBV7-8 to TRBJ2-5; tentatively, D is TRBD1 (6 bases). The CDR3 has 13 residues. With 5 bases removed from V and 5 bases from J, the gap between germline ends came to 12 bases. Germline CDR1 reads SGHVS; CDR2 reads FQNEAQ. The CDR3 loop is CASSGRGRETQYF. In DNA, the CDR3 is TGTGCCAGCAGCGGCAGGGGTAGGGAGACCCAGTACTTC. Filled out from reference TRBV7-8 and TRBJ2-5, the complete variable domain reads GAGVSQSPRYKVAKRGQDVALRCDPISGHVSLFWYQQALGQGPEFLTYFQNEAQLDKSGLPSDRFFAERPEGSVSTLKIQRTQQEDSAVYLCASSGRGRETQYFGPGTRLLVL.

This sequence joins TRBV13 and TRBJ1-2; TRBD1 matches 8 bases. CDR1 is PRHDT and CDR2 is FYEKMQ in the germline V gene (reference sequence). This CDR3 is built from 16 residues. The ends lost 2 bases at V and 8 bases at J; junction bases unmatched: 13. The CDR3 DNA sequence: TGTGCCAGCAGCTTAATAGAGACAGGGGTTGTGGGCGGCTACACCTTC. As protein: CASSLIETGVVGGYTF.